The 10 T cell receptor beta chains below all came from one sample that was sequenced in a study of blood T cell repertoires in COVID-19. The protocol was immunoSEQ multiplex PCR, while the TCRdb copy is restricted to in-frame clones and leaves out a portion. The profile shows roughly 300,000 clones, 80% to 90% of them singletons. Sample: peripheral blood. The receptors were gathered from a woman aged 45-65 years who had recovered from COVID-19.

This clone was seen once. The chain carries TRBV27 and TRBJ1-3; D perhaps matches TRBD1 (6 bases). The CDR3 totals 20 residues. Trimming left V 3 bases short and J 0 bases short, with 24 bases between. Looked up from germline, CDR1 is MNHEY and CDR2 is SMNVEV (reference sequence). The CDR3 region has the DNA TGTGCCAGCAGTTTCCCTACGCGCTACCCCAGGGGTGACTCTGGAAACACCATATATTTT. Translation: CASSFPTRYPRGDSGNTIYF.

V usage is TRBV6-5 and J usage is TRBJ1-3; 9 nucleotides align to TRBD1. Germline CDR1 and CDR2: MNHEY and SVGAGI. The CDR3 consists of 15 residues. With 6 bases clipped from V and 4 bases from J, the junction kept 7 bases outside the gene matches. CDR3 region: CASRPQGQGGNTIYF. CDR3 DNA: TGTGCCAGCAGACCACAAGGACAGGGGGGAAACACCATATATTTT.

The sample holds a few counts of this clone. The chain is built from TRBV5-4 and TRBJ1-6; D remains unclear. Trimming removed 0 bases from V and 9 bases from J, with 13 bases in between. The CDR3 covers 15 residues. Germline V gene lookup returns CDR1 SGHNT and CDR2 YYREEE (reference sequence). The CDR3, as DNA: TGTGCCAGCAGCTTGGCGAGCGTTCTGGGTTCACCCCTCCACTTT. Translated: CASSLASVLGSPLHF.

The J gene is TRBJ2-3, the V gene TRBV29-1; TRBD2 might be the D (5 bases). The CDR3 has 12 amino acids. Germline lookup yields CDR1 SQVTM and CDR2 ANQGSEA. CDR3 region: CGGGRETGTQYF. The CDR3 DNA sequence: TGCGGAGGCGGTAGAGAAACTGGTACGCAGTATTTT.

The gene calls are TRBV5-4 and TRBJ2-1, with TRBD1 matching over 10 bases. The CDR3 has 13 residues. The V gene's germline CDR1 is SGHNT and CDR2 YYREEE (reference sequence). V lost 4 bases to trimming and J lost 7 bases; unmatched junction nucleotides: 2. Here the CDR3 DNA reads TGTGCCAGCAGCCCGGGACAGGGGAATGAGCAGTTCTTC. This translates into CASSPGQGNEQFF. Based on the CDR3 plus reference TRBV5-4 and TRBJ2-1, the full variable domain is ETGVTQSPTHLIKTRGQQVTLRCSSQSGHNTVSWYQQALGQGPQFIFQYYREEENGRGNFPPRFSGLQFPNYSSELNVNALELDDSALYLCASSPGQGNEQFFGPGTRLTVL.

Only one count was recorded for this clone. V and J are TRBV9 and TRBJ1-1, with D maybe TRBD1 (6 bases). Germline V gene data show CDR1 as SGDLS and CDR2 as YYNGEE. V dropped 3 bases and J dropped 5 bases, with 8 bases sitting between them. There are 12 residues in the CDR3. The CDR3: CASSETGTEAFF. CDR3 sequence (DNA): TGTGCCAGCAGCGAAACAGGGACTGAAGCTTTCTTT. Supplemented by reference TRBV9 and TRBJ1-1, the full variable domain reads DSGVTQTPKHLITATGQRVTLRCSPRSGDLSVYWYQQSLDQGLQFLIQYYNGEERAKGNILERFSAQQFPDLHSELNLSSLELGDSALYFCASSETGTEAFFGQGTRLTVV.

The chain couples TRBV5-1 to TRBJ1-4; 7 nucleotides match TRBD1. The V and J ends lost 4 bases and 2 bases, in that order; junction bases with no gene match: 5. The CDR3 has 15 amino acids. Germline lookup yields CDR1 SGHRS and CDR2 YFSETQ. CDR3 nucleotide sequence: TGCGCCAGCAGCCGGCAGGGGGTGACTAATGAAAAACTGTTTTTT. Translated, it gives CASSRQGVTNEKLFF. Together with reference TRBV5-1 and TRBJ1-4, the CDR3 gives the full variable domain: KAGVTQTPRYLIKTRGQQVTLSCSPISGHRSVSWYQQTPGQGLQFLFEYFSETQRNKGNFPGRFSGRQFSNSRSEMNVSTLELGDSALYLCASSRQGVTNEKLFFGSGTQLSVL.

The rearrangement links TRBV4-3 to TRBJ2-2; TRBD2 is a possible D gene (6 bases). V shed 0 bases and J shed 6 bases, with 14 bases lying between them. Germline V gives CDR1 LGHNA, CDR2 YSLEER. The CDR3 runs 16 residues. The CDR3 nucleotides are TGCGCCAGCAGCCAAGATAGGGCGGGGATCTCCGGGGAGCTGTTTTTT. Translation: CASSQDRAGISGELFF.

The rearrangement joins TRBV15 to TRBJ2-5; D possibly corresponds to TRBD2 (7 bases). The CDR3 has 13 residues. The ends were cut back, 5 bases at V and 5 bases at J, with 12 bases in the middle. Germline V gene lookup returns CDR1 LNHNV and CDR2 YYDKDF (reference sequence). The CDR3 coding sequence is TGTGCCACCAGCTACTGGGGGGGCGAGACCCAGTACTTC. Encoded protein: CATSYWGGETQYF.

V and J are TRBV28 and TRBJ2-5; 10 nucleotides line up with TRBD2. CDR1 is MDHEN and CDR2 is SYDVKM in the germline V gene. The CDR3 has 16 amino acids. V was pared by 4 bases and J by 4 bases, with 9 bases of the junction left unmatched. CDR3 in DNA: TGTGCCAGCAGTTCCCCGGCTAGCGGGAGATCAGAGACCCAGTACTTC. It specifies CASSSPASGRSETQYF.